The 20 T cell receptor beta chains given below trace back to one sample, sequenced in a study of beta chain features in type 1 diabetes. Expressed TCRB transcripts were sequenced after all isolated RNA was converted to cDNA. Sequencing was performed with immunoSEQ multiplex PCR; in TCRdb, only in-frame clones are kept and a portion is missing. The top ten hold 0.02% to 0.03% of the sample, which has under 900,000 clones, roughly 15% seen once. Sequenced material: naive CD4+ T cells from blood. The origin of the receptors is a young woman in good health.

The chain is built from TRBV4-2 and TRBJ2-7; 9 bases align to TRBD2. This CDR3 contains 15 residues. Trimming took 1 base from V and 2 from J; bases not matched to a gene: 3. CDR1 and CDR2 (germline): LGHNA, YNFKEQ. The CDR3 here is CASSQVTSGTYEQYF. CDR3 nucleotide sequence: TGTGCCAGCAGCCAAGTGACTAGCGGAACCTACGAGCAGTACTTC.

V and J are TRBV7-9 and TRBJ2-7, with D tentatively TRBD1 (6 bases). CDR1 SEHNR and CDR2 FQNEAQ come from the germline V gene (reference sequence). The CDR3 covers 15 residues. Trimming removed 2 bases at V and 7 bases at J, with 18 bases between. CDR3 region: CASSLHGQPEMEQYF. The CDR3, as DNA: TGTGCCAGCAGCTTACATGGACAGCCCGAGATGGAGCAGTACTTC.

The chain couples TRBV14 to TRBJ2-5; maybe TRBD1 (5 bases). This CDR3 comprises 14 residues. Germline V gene lookup returns CDR1 SGHDN and CDR2 FVKESK. Trimming removed 1 base at V and 5 bases at J, with 11 bases between. The CDR3 region has the DNA TGTGCCAGCAGCCAAGCGTGGGGCGTTGAGACCCAGTACTTC. This gives the protein CASSQAWGVETQYF.

This clone has only a few counts. The J gene is TRBJ2-7, the V gene TRBV19, with 11 bases that match TRBD1. Germline assignment: CDR1 LNHDA and CDR2 SQIVND (reference sequence). V shed 8 bases, J shed 0 bases, and the junction held 6 bases outside the gene matches. The CDR3 runs to 15 residues. The CDR3 DNA sequence: TGTGCCAGTTGTTCAGGGACAGGGGGCTCCTACGAGCAGTACTTC. Protein: CASCSGTGGSYEQYF.

This clone was recorded a few times. This chain's CDR3 is CSVREGEGSYGYTF. In DNA form, the CDR3 reads TGCAGCGTTCGGGAGGGGGAAGGGAGCTATGGCTACACCTTC. The chain combines TRBV29-1 with TRBJ1-2; a weak D match, TRBD1 (6 bases). Deletions cut 5 bases from V and 4 bases from J, with 17 bases between. The V gene's germline CDR1 is SQVTM and CDR2 ANQGSEA. This CDR3 is built from 14 residues.

This clone has a single count. This specimen includes other DNA sequences encoding the same CDR3. The chain carries TRBV28 and TRBJ1-5, with a possible D match to TRBD1 (5 bases). The germline CDR1 and CDR2 sequences are MDHEN and SYDVKM. V was cut by 4 bases and J by 1 base, with 11 bases left in between. The CDR3 sequence is 15 residues long. As DNA, the CDR3 is TGTGCCAGCAGTTCCGCCCGGGGGAGCAATCAGCCCCAGCATTTT. Its protein is CASSSARGSNQPQHF.

Note on this clone: Other nucleotide sequences in the sample specify the same CDR3. This chain uses TRBV7-9 with TRBJ1-1, with a tentative D call TRBD1 (5 bases). V lost 6 bases and J lost 2, with 10 bases in between. The germline V gene encodes CDR1 SEHNR and CDR2 FQNEAQ (reference sequence). CDR3 length equals 13 residues. Here the CDR3 reads CASSSQGNTEAFF. CDR3 DNA: TGTGCCAGCAGTTCTCAGGGTAACACTGAAGCTTTCTTT.

This clone was recorded a few times. In DNA, the CDR3 is TGTGCCAGCAGCTTCCGCGGCGTCTCCTATGGCTACACCTTC. This codes for CASSFRGVSYGYTF. V usage is TRBV7-9 and J usage is TRBJ1-2; D ambiguous. There are 14 residues in the CDR3. CDR1 is SEHNR and CDR2 is FQNEAQ in the germline V gene (reference sequence). V lost 3 bases and J 4 bases, leaving 12 bases between the germline ends.

The sample holds a few counts of this clone. CDR3 residues: CASSLYSVRETQYF. CDR3 bases: TGTGCCAGCAGCTTGTATTCCGTGCGAGAGACCCAGTACTTC. The rearrangement joins TRBV7-8 to TRBJ2-5; D gene uncertain. V dropped 3 bases and J dropped 4 bases, with 12 bases sitting between them. The germline V gene encodes CDR1 SGHVS and CDR2 FQNEAQ. The CDR3 runs 14 residues.

About this clone: The junction shows a germline mismatch at one end, possibly a read error. The genes are TRBV5-6 and TRBJ2-2, with 9 bases fitting TRBD1. Germline-derived CDR1 and CDR2 are SGHDT and YYEEEE. The CDR3 covers 15 residues. The CDR3: CASSLWDRVTGELLF. The CDR3 DNA reads TGTGCCAGCAGCTTGTGGGACAGGGTGACCGGGGAGCTGCTTTTT.

The table lists this clone with a few counts. The genes are TRBV5-1 and TRBJ2-6; 8 bases agree with TRBD2. Germline CDR1 SGHRS, CDR2 YFSETQ. Germline trimming cut 1 base from V and 1 base from J; bases unmatched to any gene: 7. This CDR3 region has 18 residues. The CDR3 region has the DNA TGCGCCAGCAGCTTGCGAGCGGGAGAATCGTCTGGGGCCAACGTCCTGACTTTC. It encodes CASSLRAGESSGANVLTF.

The chain uses TRBV14 and TRBJ2-1, with a possible D match to TRBD1 (5 bases). The CDR3 sequence is 16 residues long. Germline lookup yields CDR1 SGHDN and CDR2 FVKESK. V lost 1 base and J 7 bases, leaving 17 bases between the germline ends. The CDR3 DNA reads as TGTGCCAGCAGCCAAGTATATGGCAGGGTCGGAAATGAGCAGTTCTTC. As protein: CASSQVYGRVGNEQFF.

The CDR3 sequence is CSVGRLEGNYGYTF. Written as DNA, the CDR3 is TGCAGCGTCGGCCGTTTGGAGGGAAACTATGGCTACACCTTC. V is TRBV29-1 and J is TRBJ1-2; D not resolved. CDR1 is SQVTM, CDR2 ANQGSEA, per germline. This CDR3 region has 14 residues. The V gene lost 6 bases and the J gene lost 2 bases, with 16 bases spanning the gap.

The sample holds a few counts of this clone. The chain carries TRBV14 and TRBJ2-2, with D possibly matching TRBD2 (6 bases). Per the germline V gene, CDR1 is SGHDN and CDR2 is FVKESK. The CDR3 totals 12 residues. Between the trimmed V and J ends, which lost 4 bases and 6 bases, there was a span of 6 bases. The CDR3 region is CASSPGAGELFF. The CDR3 bases are TGTGCCAGCAGCCCGGGGGCCGGGGAGCTGTTTTTT.

The chain uses TRBV7-2 and TRBJ2-3; D may correspond to TRBD1 or TRBD2 (6 bases each). The germline gives CDR1 SGHTA, CDR2 FQGNSA. The CDR3 extends over 14 amino acids. Trimming removed 7 bases from V and 6 bases from J, with 17 bases in between. The CDR3 DNA reads TGTGCCAGCACCTCGGGGGCCGGGATGGATACGCAGTATTTT. This encodes CASTSGAGMDTQYF. The full variable domain, completed using reference TRBV7-2 and TRBJ2-3, is GAGVSQSPSNKVTEKGKDVELRCDPISGHTALYWYRQSLGQGLEFLIYFQGNSAPDKSGLPSDRFSAERTGGSVSTLTIQRTQQEDSAVYLCASTSGAGMDTQYFGPGTRLTVL.

The chain is built from TRBV7-2 and TRBJ2-2; D gene uncertain. Germline CDR1 SGHTA, CDR2 FQGNSA. There are 13 residues in the CDR3. With 1 base removed from V and 7 bases from J, the gap between germline ends came to 7 bases. CDR3 in amino acids: CASSLEGFGELFF. The CDR3 bases are TGTGCCAGCAGCTTAGAGGGATTCGGGGAGCTGTTTTTT.

The chain carries TRBV5-1 and TRBJ2-1; 10 bases are a match to TRBD2. The V gene's germline CDR1 is SGHRS and CDR2 YFSETQ. V lost 5 bases and J lost 4; bases outside the gene matches: 6. The CDR3 length is 15 residues. In DNA, the CDR3 is TGCGCCAGCAGACTAGCGGGATATGGGTACAATGAGCAGTTCTTC. Protein: CASRLAGYGYNEQFF. Together with reference TRBV5-1 and TRBJ2-1, the CDR3 gives the full variable domain: KAGVTQTPRYLIKTRGQQVTLSCSPISGHRSVSWYQQTPGQGLQFLFEYFSETQRNKGNFPGRFSGRQFSNSRSEMNVSTLELGDSALYLCASRLAGYGYNEQFFGPGTRLTVL.

This clone was detected a few times. The chain couples TRBV4-2 to TRBJ2-7, with D perhaps matching TRBD1 (7 bases). The germline V gene has CDR1 LGHNA and CDR2 YNFKEQ. The CDR3 extends over 14 amino acids. Trimming removed 5 bases at V and 1 base at J, with 12 bases between. The CDR3 nucleotides read TGTGCCAGCAGCACGACAGGGACTTCCTACGAGCAGTACTTC. Translation: CASSTTGTSYEQYF.

This chain links TRBV29-1 with TRBJ2-7; the match to TRBD1 covers 12 bases. Germline lookup yields CDR1 SQVTM and CDR2 ANQGSEA. V shed 6 bases, J shed 4 bases, and the junction held 4 bases outside the gene matches. This CDR3 has 13 residues. CDR3 coding DNA: TGCAGCGTCACGGGACAGGGGGCTTACGAGCAGTACTTC. It specifies CSVTGQGAYEQYF.

The rearrangement links TRBV6-4 to TRBJ2-3; D is unclear. The CDR3 is 14 residues long. V shed 2 bases and J shed 2 bases, with 8 bases lying between them. CDR1 and CDR2 (germline): MRHNA, SNTAGT. The CDR3 region has the DNA TGTGCCAGCAGTGACGGCCGGTTCACAGATACGCAGTATTTT. It translates to CASSDGRFTDTQYF.